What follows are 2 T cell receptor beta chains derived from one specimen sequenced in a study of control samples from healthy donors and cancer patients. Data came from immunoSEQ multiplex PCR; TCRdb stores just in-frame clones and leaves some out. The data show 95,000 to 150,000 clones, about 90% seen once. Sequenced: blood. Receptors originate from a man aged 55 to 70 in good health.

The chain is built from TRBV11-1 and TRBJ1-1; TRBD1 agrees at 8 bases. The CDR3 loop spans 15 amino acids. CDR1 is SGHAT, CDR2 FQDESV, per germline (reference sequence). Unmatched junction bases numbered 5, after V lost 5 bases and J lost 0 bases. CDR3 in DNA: TGTGCCAGCAGCCCAGGACAGGGCATGAACACTGAAGCTTTCTTT. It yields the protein CASSPGQGMNTEAFF.

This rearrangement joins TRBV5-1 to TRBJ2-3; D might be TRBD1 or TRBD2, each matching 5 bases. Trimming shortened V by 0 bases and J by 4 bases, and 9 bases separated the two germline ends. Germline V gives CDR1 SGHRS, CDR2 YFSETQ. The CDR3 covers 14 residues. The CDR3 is CASSLGGLADTQYF. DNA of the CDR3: TGCGCCAGCAGCTTGGGGGGGTTGGCAGATACGCAGTATTTT.